This is a list of T cell receptor beta chains from one sample in a study of T cell responses to AZD1222 COVID-19 vaccine. Some clones are missing from TCRdb's copy, which holds only in-frame ones; the method was immunoSEQ multiplex PCR. Of around 180,000 clones in the sample, roughly 87% are singletons; the top ten hold less than 3%. The sequencing here drew on peripheral blood, taken on day 0 of AZD1222 vaccination. These receptors all come from an adult in good health. Each CDR3 is given with its conserved first and last residue. The order of the fields is clone size, V gene, D gene, J gene, CDR3 DNA, CDR3 protein. The D gene is left open where the match is weak. Clone size is stated in some rows and not others, as once, few, many or a class when expanded.

size: -; V: TRBV28; D: -; J: TRBJ2-3; DNA: TGTGCCAGCAGTTTATTGGTCCTTGCGGCCTCCAGAGATACGCAGTATTTT; CDR3: CASSLLVLAASRDTQYF
size: -; V: TRBV7-2; D: -; J: TRBJ1-5; DNA: TGTGCCAGCAGCTTAGGTGCAGGGAGCAATCAGCCCCAGCATTTT; CDR3: CASSLGAGSNQPQHF
size: -; V: TRBV15; D: -; J: TRBJ2-4; DNA: TGTGCCACCAGCAGGGCCCAGACAGGTTTAGGCAACATTCAGTACTTC; CDR3: CATSRAQTGLGNIQYF
size: -; V: TRBV6-5; D: TRBD1; J: TRBJ1-6; DNA: TGTGCCAGCAGGGGACAGGTCTATAATTCACCCCTCCACTTT; CDR3: CASRGQVYNSPLHF
size: -; V: TRBV5-1; D: -; J: TRBJ1-2; DNA: TGCGCCAGCAGCTTACCGGGACAAACAATAGACTATGGCTACACCTTC; CDR3: CASSLPGQTIDYGYTF
size: once; V: TRBV9; D: -; J: TRBJ1-2; DNA: TGTGCCAGCAGCCAGAGGGGTCTTATAGGGGGCTACACCTTC; CDR3: CASSQRGLIGGYTF
size: -; V: TRBV27; D: TRBD1; J: TRBJ1-4; DNA: TGTGCCAGCAGTGACCCGGGACAGCCGGGCGGGGAAAAACTGTTTTTT; CDR3: CASSDPGQPGGEKLFF
size: -; V: TRBV5-1; D: -; J: TRBJ2-4; DNA: TGCGCCAGCAGCTTGGACGGCGGGGTGAAAAACATTCAGTACTTC; CDR3: CASSLDGGVKNIQYF
size: once; V: TRBV4-2; D: -; J: TRBJ2-3; DNA: TGTGCCAGCAGCCAAGGACGCACAGATACGCAGTATTTT; CDR3: CASSQGRTDTQYF
size: -; V: TRBV7-5; D: -; J: TRBJ1-1; DNA: TGTGTCAGAAGCTTAGCGCAGGGGGAGAACACTGAAGCTTTCTTT; CDR3: CVRSLAQGENTEAFF
size: -; V: TRBV18; D: -; J: TRBJ2-5; DNA: TGTGCCAGCTCTCGGACGGAACAAGAGACCCAGTACTTC; CDR3: CASSRTEQETQYF
size: -; V: TRBV15; D: -; J: TRBJ2-7; DNA: TGTGCCACCAGCAGAGAGCTCGGGTTCTACGAGCAGTACTTC; CDR3: CATSRELGFYEQYF
size: -; V: TRBV5-4; D: TRBD1; J: TRBJ1-2; DNA: TGTGCCAGCAGCTTGAGCGGGACAGACTACTATGGCTACACCTTC; CDR3: CASSLSGTDYYGYTF
size: -; V: TRBV5-4; D: TRBD1; J: TRBJ1-2; DNA: TGTGCCAGCAGCCTGACAGGGGACTATGGCTACACCTTC; CDR3: CASSLTGDYGYTF
size: -; V: TRBV9; D: TRBD1; J: TRBJ1-5; DNA: TGTGCCAGCAGCGTTGATGGGACAGCAAATCAGCCCCAGCATTTT; CDR3: CASSVDGTANQPQHF
size: -; V: TRBV7-2; D: -; J: TRBJ2-7; DNA: TGTGCCAGCAGCGCCCGACAGTCTTTCTCCTACGAGCAGTACTTC; CDR3: CASSARQSFSYEQYF
size: -; V: TRBV18; D: -; J: TRBJ1-1; DNA: TGTGCCAGCTCACCATCGAGGACAGAAGCTTTCTTT; CDR3: CASSPSRTEAFF
size: -; V: TRBV2; D: TRBD1; J: TRBJ1-2; DNA: TGTGCCAGCAGGGGACAGGGGGCTGTCTATGGCTACACCTTC; CDR3: CASRGQGAVYGYTF
size: -; V: TRBV28; D: TRBD1; J: TRBJ2-1; DNA: TGTGCCAGCAACCCCAGTAGGGGACAGTACAATGAGCAGTTCTTC; CDR3: CASNPSRGQYNEQFF
size: -; V: TRBV27; D: -; J: TRBJ2-2; DNA: TGTGCCAGCAGTTTTACCTACACCGGGGAGCTGTTTTTT; CDR3: CASSFTYTGELFF
size: -; V: TRBV19; D: TRBD1; J: TRBJ1-2; DNA: TGTGCCAGTAGTACCCAGACAGGGGGGTATGGCTACACCTTC; CDR3: CASSTQTGGYGYTF
size: -; V: TRBV12-3/TRBV12-4; D: -; J: TRBJ1-2; DNA: TGTGCCAGCAGTCCGGGACACTATGGCTACACCTTC; CDR3: CASSPGHYGYTF
size: -; V: TRBV9; D: TRBD2; J: TRBJ2-5; DNA: TGTGCCAGCAGCGTAGGCCTAGCGGAGCAAGAGACCCAGTACTTC; CDR3: CASSVGLAEQETQYF
size: -; V: TRBV4-2; D: TRBD2; J: TRBJ2-7; DNA: TGTGCCAGCAGCCGGAGGGCTAGCGGCGCCTACGAGCAGTACTTC; CDR3: CASSRRASGAYEQYF
size: -; V: TRBV2; D: TRBD2; J: TRBJ2-1; DNA: TGTGCCAGCAGTGAGAGGACTAGCGGGAATGAGCAGTTCTTC; CDR3: CASSERTSGNEQFF
size: -; V: TRBV6-5; D: TRBD1; J: TRBJ1-2; DNA: TGTGCCAGCAGTTACTCGGGGACAGGGGGCTATGGCTACACCTTC; CDR3: CASSYSGTGGYGYTF
size: -; V: TRBV18; D: -; J: TRBJ1-3; DNA: TGTGCCAGCTCACCCGGCAGGGCAAGCTCTGGAAACACCATATATTTT; CDR3: CASSPGRASSGNTIYF
size: -; V: TRBV6-5; D: -; J: TRBJ2-2; DNA: TGTGCCAGCAGTTACTCGGTCGGGGAGCTGTTTTTT; CDR3: CASSYSVGELFF
size: -; V: TRBV29-1; D: TRBD2; J: TRBJ2-1; DNA: TGCAGCGTTGCGCCTAGCGGGGAGCAGTTCTTC; CDR3: CSVAPSGEQFF
size: -; V: TRBV6-5; D: -; J: TRBJ2-7; DNA: TGTGCCAGCAGGATAACGACCAACTCGGGGGAAGAGCAGTACTTC; CDR3: CASRITTNSGEEQYF
size: -; V: TRBV9; D: -; J: TRBJ1-6; DNA: TGTGCCAGCAGCGTAGGGGACAATTCACCCCTCCACTTT; CDR3: CASSVGDNSPLHF